Detailed here is one T cell receptor beta chain. From germline, CDR1 is MNHNY and CDR2 SVGAGI (reference sequence). The ends were cut back, 0 bases at V and 2 bases at J, with 7 bases in the middle. The CDR3 length is 15 residues. These data are taken from a study of shared clonotypes between healthy human individuals. In the CD4+ fraction, cells were divided into CD45RA+ naive and CD45RA-negative memory subsets. For sorted subsets, approximately 200 ng DNA per replicate equaled some 27,000 T cell genomes. Clones were read by immunoSEQ multiplex PCR, and TCRdb kept only the in-frame ones, dropping some. In the table there are about 670,000 clones, more than 70% of which are singletons.

The source is a young woman in good health. The V call is TRBV6-6, the J call TRBJ2-2; D is unclear. Specimen: memory CD4+ T cells sorted from blood. Subset in this sample: CD45RA-negative fraction. Written as DNA, the CDR3 is TGTGCCAGCAGTTACTCGCGTCCTAACACCGGGGAGCTGTTTTTT. It translates to CASSYSRPNTGELFF.